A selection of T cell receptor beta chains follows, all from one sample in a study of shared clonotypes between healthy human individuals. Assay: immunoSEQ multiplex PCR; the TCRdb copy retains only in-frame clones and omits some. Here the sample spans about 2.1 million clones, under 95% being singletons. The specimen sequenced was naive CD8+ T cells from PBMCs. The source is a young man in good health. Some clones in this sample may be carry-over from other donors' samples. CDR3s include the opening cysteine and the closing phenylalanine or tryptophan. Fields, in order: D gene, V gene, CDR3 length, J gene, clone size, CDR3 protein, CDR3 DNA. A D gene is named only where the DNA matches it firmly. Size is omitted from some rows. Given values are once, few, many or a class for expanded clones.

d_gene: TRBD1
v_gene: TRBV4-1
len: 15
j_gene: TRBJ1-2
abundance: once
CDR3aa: CASSPRTGAGYGYTF
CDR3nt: TGCGCCAGCAGCCCACGGACAGGGGCTGGCTATGGCTACACCTTC

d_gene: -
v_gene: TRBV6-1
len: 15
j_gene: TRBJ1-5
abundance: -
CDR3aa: CASSRTPESNQPQHF
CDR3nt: TGTGCCAGCAGTCGAACCCCGGAGAGCAATCAGCCCCAGCATTTT

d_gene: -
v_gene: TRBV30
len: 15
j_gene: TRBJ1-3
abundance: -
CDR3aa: CAWWQGLNSGNTIYF
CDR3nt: TGTGCCTGGTGGCAGGGCCTAAACTCTGGAAACACCATATATTTT

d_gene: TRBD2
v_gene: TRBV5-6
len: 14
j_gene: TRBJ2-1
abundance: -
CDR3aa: CASSLEGLAQEQFF
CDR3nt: TGTGCCAGCAGCTTGGAGGGACTAGCTCAGGAGCAGTTCTTC

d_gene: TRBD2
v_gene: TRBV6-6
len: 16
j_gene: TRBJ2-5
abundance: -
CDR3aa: CASSYQGLAGAETQYF
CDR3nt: TGTGCCAGCAGTTACCAGGGACTAGCGGGAGCAGAGACCCAGTACTTC

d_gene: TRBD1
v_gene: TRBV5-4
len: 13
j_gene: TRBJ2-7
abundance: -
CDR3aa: CASRVQGAYEQYF
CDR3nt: TGTGCCAGCAGAGTGCAGGGGGCCTACGAGCAGTACTTC

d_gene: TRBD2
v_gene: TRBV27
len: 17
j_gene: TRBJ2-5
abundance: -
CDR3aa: CASSSQRTSGSQETQYF
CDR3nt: TGTGCCAGCAGTTCCCAGAGGACTAGCGGGTCCCAAGAGACCCAGTACTTC

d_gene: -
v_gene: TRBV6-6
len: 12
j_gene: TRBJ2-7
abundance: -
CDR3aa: CASTFDRYGQYF
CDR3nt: TGTGCCAGCACGTTCGACAGATACGGGCAGTACTTC

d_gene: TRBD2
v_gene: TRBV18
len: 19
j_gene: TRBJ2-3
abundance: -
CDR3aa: CASSPTWETSGSYTDTQYF
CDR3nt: TGTGCCAGCTCACCCACCTGGGAGACTAGCGGGTCATACACAGATACGCAGTATTTT

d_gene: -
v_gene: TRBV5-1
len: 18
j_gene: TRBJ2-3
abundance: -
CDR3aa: CASSLVSPSLAPQGTQYF
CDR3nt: TGCGCCAGCAGCTTGGTTTCCCCTTCCCTAGCGCCCCAAGGGACGCAGTATTTT

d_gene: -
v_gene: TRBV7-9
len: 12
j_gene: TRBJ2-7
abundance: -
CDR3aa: CASTAFNYEQYF
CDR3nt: TGTGCCAGCACCGCCTTTAACTACGAGCAGTACTTC

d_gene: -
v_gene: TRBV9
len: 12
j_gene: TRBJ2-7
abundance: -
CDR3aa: CASSGGMGEQYF
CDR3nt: TGTGCCAGCAGCGGGGGAATGGGGGAGCAGTACTTC

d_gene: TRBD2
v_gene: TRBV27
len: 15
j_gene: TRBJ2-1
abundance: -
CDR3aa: CASSLVLAGNNEQFF
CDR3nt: TGTGCCAGCAGTTTGGTCCTAGCGGGGAACAATGAGCAGTTCTTC

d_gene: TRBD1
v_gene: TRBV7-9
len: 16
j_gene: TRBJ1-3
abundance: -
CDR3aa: CASSLLGQGAGNTIYF
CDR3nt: TGTGCCAGCAGCCTACTGGGACAGGGGGCCGGAAACACCATATATTTT

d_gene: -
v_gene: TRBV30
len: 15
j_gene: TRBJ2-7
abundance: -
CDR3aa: CAWSNPPSRSYEQYF
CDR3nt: TGTGCCTGGAGTAACCCTCCATCACGATCCTACGAGCAGTACTTC

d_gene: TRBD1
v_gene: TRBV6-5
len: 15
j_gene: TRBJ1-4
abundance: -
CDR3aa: CAGSYGGTDNEKLFF
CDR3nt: TGTGCCGGCAGTTACGGGGGGACAGATAATGAAAAACTGTTTTTT

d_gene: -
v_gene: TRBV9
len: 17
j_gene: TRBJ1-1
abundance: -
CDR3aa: CASSVATAYQKNTEAFF
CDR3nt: TGTGCCAGCAGCGTAGCTACGGCGTACCAAAAGAACACTGAAGCTTTCTTT

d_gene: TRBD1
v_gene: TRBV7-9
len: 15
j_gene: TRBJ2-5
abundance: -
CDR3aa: CASSTQQGTQETQYF
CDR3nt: TGTGCCAGCAGCACTCAACAGGGGACACAAGAGACCCAGTACTTC

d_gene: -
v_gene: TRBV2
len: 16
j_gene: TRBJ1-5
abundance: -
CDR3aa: CASSEALQGTNQPQHF
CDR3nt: TGTGCCAGCAGTGAAGCGCTACAGGGTACCAATCAGCCCCAGCATTTT

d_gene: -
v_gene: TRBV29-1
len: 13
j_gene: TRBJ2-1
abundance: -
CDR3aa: CSVPHPLEGEQFF
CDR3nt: TGCAGCGTTCCCCATCCCCTCGAGGGCGAGCAGTTCTTC

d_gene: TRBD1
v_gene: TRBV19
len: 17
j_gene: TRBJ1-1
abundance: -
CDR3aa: CASSAGTEPYGNTEAFF
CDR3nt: TGTGCCAGTAGTGCGGGGACAGAACCTTACGGGAACACTGAAGCTTTCTTT

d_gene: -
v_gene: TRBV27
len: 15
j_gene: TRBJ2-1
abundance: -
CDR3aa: CASSLSNKARNEQFF
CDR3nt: TGTGCCAGCAGTTTATCCAATAAAGCGAGGAATGAGCAGTTCTTC

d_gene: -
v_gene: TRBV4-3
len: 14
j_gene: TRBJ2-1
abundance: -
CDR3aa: CASSPGLPGNEQFF
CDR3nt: TGCGCCAGCAGCCCGGGACTCCCGGGGAATGAGCAGTTCTTC

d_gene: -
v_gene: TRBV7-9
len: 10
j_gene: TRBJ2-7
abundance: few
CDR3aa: CASSGYEQYF
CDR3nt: TGTGCCAGCAGCGGTTACGAGCAGTACTTC

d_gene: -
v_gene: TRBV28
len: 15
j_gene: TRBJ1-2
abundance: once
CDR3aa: CASSSTPTALDGYTF
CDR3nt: TGTGCCAGCAGTTCCACCCCGACAGCTCTCGACGGCTACACCTTC

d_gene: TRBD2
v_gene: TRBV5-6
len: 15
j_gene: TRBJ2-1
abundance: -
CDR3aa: CASSQTSGPYNEQFF
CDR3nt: TGTGCCAGCAGCCAAACTAGCGGTCCGTACAATGAGCAGTTCTTC

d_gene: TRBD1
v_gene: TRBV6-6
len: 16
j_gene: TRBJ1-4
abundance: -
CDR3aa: CASSYYRGLGNEKLFF
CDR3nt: TGTGCCAGCAGTTACTACAGGGGGCTGGGTAATGAAAAACTGTTTTTT

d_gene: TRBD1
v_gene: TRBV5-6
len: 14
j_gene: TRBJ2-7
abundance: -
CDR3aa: CASSWTGSTYEQYF
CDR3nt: TGTGCCAGCAGCTGGACAGGGAGCACCTACGAGCAGTACTTC

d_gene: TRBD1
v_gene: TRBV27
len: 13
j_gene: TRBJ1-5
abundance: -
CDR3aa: CASSWQGAQPQHF
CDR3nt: TGTGCCAGCAGTTGGCAGGGGGCCCAGCCCCAGCATTTT

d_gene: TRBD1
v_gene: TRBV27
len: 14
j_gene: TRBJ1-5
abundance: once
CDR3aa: CASSYTGGQQPQHF
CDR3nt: TGTGCCAGCAGTTACACAGGGGGCCAACAGCCCCAGCATTTT

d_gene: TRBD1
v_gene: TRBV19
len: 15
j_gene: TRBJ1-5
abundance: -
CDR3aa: CASRQGQGVNQPQHF
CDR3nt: TGTGCCAGTAGACAAGGACAGGGCGTTAACCAGCCCCAGCATTTT

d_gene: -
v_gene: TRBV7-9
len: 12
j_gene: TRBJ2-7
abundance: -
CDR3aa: CASSLGGTEQYF
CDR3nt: TGTGCCAGCAGCTTAGGAGGAACCGAGCAGTACTTC

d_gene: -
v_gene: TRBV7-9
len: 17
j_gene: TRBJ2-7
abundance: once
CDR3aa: CASSSLQGPRPGYEQYF
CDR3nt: TGTGCCAGCAGCTCTCTCCAAGGCCCCCGACCAGGGTACGAGCAGTACTTC

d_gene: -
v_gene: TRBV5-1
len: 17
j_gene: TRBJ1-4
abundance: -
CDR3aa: CASSHVSRDLDGGKLFF
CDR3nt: TGCGCCAGCAGCCATGTCTCCAGGGACCTCGACGGGGGAAAACTGTTTTTT

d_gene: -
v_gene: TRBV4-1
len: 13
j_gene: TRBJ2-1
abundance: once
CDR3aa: CASSQLIAFEQFF
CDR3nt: TGCGCCAGCAGCCAACTAATAGCGTTTGAGCAGTTCTTC

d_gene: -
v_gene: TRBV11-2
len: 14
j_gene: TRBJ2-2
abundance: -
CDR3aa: CASSLGRGTGELFF
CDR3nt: TGTGCCAGCAGCTTAGGTCGAGGCACCGGGGAGCTGTTTTTT

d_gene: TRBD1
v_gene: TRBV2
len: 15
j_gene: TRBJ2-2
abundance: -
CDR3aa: CASKRGQGATGELFF
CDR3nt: TGTGCCAGCAAGCGCGGACAGGGTGCCACCGGGGAGCTGTTTTTT

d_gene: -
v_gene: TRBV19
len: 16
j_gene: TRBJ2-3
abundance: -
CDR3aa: CASSIGWTGGTDTQYF
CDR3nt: TGTGCCAGTAGTATTGGGTGGACGGGTGGCACAGATACGCAGTATTTT

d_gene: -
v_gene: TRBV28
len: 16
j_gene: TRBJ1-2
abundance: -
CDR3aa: CASTPGDGGHPHGYTF
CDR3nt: TGTGCCAGCACGCCCGGCGATGGCGGGCATCCCCATGGCTACACCTTC

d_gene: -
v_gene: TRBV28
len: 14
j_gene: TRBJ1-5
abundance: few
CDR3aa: CASSLEISNQPQHF
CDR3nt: TGTGCCAGCAGTTTGGAAATAAGCAATCAGCCCCAGCATTTT

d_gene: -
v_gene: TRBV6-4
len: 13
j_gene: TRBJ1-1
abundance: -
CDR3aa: CASRGGRGTEAFF
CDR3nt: TGTGCCAGCCGTGGGGGGCGCGGCACTGAAGCTTTCTTT

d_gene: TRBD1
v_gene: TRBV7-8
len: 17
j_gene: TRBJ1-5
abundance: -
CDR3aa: CASSLFEGQLGNQPQHF
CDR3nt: TGTGCCAGCAGCCTCTTCGAGGGACAGTTAGGCAATCAGCCCCAGCATTTT

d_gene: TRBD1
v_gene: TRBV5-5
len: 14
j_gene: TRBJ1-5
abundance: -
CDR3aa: CASSLGDRDQPQHF
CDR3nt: TGTGCCAGCAGCTTGGGGGACAGAGATCAGCCCCAGCATTTT

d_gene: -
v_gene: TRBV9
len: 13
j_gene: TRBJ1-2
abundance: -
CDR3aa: CASSRTANYGYTF
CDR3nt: TGTGCCAGCAGCCGGACAGCTAACTATGGCTACACCTTC

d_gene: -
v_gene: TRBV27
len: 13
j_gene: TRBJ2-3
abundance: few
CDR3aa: CASSLWGTDTQYF
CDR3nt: TGTGCCAGCAGTTTATGGGGCACAGATACGCAGTATTTT

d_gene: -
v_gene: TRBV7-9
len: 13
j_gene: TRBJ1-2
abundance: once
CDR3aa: CASSALTLYGYTF
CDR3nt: TGTGCCAGCAGCGCCCTTACCCTCTATGGCTACACCTTC